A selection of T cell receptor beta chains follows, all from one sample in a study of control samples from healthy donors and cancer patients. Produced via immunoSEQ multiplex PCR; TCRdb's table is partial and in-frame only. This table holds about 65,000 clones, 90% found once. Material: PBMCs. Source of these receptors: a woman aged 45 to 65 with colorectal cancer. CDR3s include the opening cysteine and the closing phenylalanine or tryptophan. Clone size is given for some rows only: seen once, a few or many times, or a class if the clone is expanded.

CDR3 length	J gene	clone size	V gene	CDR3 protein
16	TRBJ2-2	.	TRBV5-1	CASSLVQGINTGELFF
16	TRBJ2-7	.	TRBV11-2	CASSLVSTSRSYEQYF
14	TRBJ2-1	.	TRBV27	CASSSYRGYNEQFF
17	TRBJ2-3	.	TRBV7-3	CASRRWGGGFGTDTQYF
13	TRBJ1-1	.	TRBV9	CASSEVQNTEAFF
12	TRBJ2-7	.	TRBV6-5	CAAAGVSYEQYF
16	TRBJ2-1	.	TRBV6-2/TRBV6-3	CASSPRGTLTYNEQFF
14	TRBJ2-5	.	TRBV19	CASTRLGSGGTQYF
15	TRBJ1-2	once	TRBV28	CASSSWDRANYGYTF
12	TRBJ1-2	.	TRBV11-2	CASSGEGRGYTF
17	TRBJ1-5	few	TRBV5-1	CASSLGPQSSSNQPQHF
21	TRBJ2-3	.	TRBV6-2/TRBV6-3	CASSFSPGRTRRVGVTDTQYF
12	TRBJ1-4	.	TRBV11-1	CASSPAGEKLFF
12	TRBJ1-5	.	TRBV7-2	CASSFANQPQHF
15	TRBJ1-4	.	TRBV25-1	CASSPGTGFNEKLFF
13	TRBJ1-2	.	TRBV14	CASSQGLLYGYTF
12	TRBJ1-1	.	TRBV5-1	CASSLWGDEAFF
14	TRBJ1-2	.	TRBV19	CASSIVPRGAGYTF
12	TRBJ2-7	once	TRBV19	CASSIGNYEQYF
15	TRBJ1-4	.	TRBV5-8	CASSLELGTGEKLFF
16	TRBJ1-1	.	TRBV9	CASSHKVGGLNTEAFF
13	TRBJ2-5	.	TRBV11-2	CASSRTGTETQYF
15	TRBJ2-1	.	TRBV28	CASSLTSGSYNEQFF